This note documents a single T cell receptor beta chain sequence. Per germline, CDR1 SGHRS and CDR2 YFSETQ. The CDR3 runs to 14 residues. Unmatched junction bases numbered 9, after V lost 3 bases and J lost 9 bases. Via MiXCR, TCRdb re-called the RT-PCR reads, giving one row per CDR3 protein. The profile covers about 540,000 distinct CDR3 sequences, with roughly a quarter appearing a single time and 2.5% to 3% taken by the ten largest. These data come from a study of response to subunit inactivated influenza vaccine. Separately, the same data were catalogued under a study of T cells expressing NK-cell markers. That work states: Libraries used 5'RACE template switching adding universal primer site and UMIs.

This clonotype originated in a middle-aged man who received an inactivated influenza vaccine. The source material was CD4+ T cells sorted from PBMCs, sampled 11 to 12 days after vaccination. The chain recombines TRBV5-1 with TRBJ2-1; 7 positions match TRBD1. CDR3 coding DNA: TGCGCCAGCAGCTCAAATGACAGGGCGGGTGAGCAGTTCTTC. Residues: CASSSNDRAGEQFF.